The 25 T cell receptor beta chains reported below all come from one sample, sequenced in a study of CD4 and CD8 cells across lung adenocarcinoma regions. TCRdb processed the PCR reads anew with MiXCR; each CDR3 protein has one entry. The sample lists some 16,000 distinct CDR3 sequences; over 50% were seen once. Sequenced input: CD8+ T cells from the center of a lung tumor. These receptors all stem from a female donor with lung adenocarcinoma. The CD4 and CD8 labels of this study may be unreliable.

The rearrangement links TRBV20-1 to TRBJ1-1; D is perhaps TRBD1 (6 bases). Germline V lookup: CDR1 DFQATT, CDR2 SNEGSKA (reference sequence). This CDR3 comprises 13 residues. Between the trimmed V and J ends, which lost 0 bases and 11 bases, there was a span of 16 bases. CDR3 loop: CSARDSRRGLAFF. CDR3 bases: TGCAGTGCTAGAGATTCGCGAAGGGGGTTGGCTTTCTTT.

This clonotype is categorized as medium-sized (0.01 to 0.1%). This sequence joins TRBV27 and TRBJ2-1; 8 nucleotides agree with TRBD2. CDR3 size: 16 residues. Germline V gives CDR1 MNHEY, CDR2 SMNVEV (reference sequence). The junction had 13 bases not matched to a gene; V was cut back by 3 bases and J by 9 bases. In nucleotides, the CDR3 is TGTGCCAGCAGTTTTTCAGCGGGGGATAATCCGGGTGAGCAGTTCTTC. Translating gives CASSFSAGDNPGEQFF.

Worth noting for this clonotype: One end of the junction varies from germline; a read error may be responsible. This rearrangement joins TRBV6-1 to TRBJ2-3; 8 nucleotides line up with TRBD2. Germline loops: CDR1 MNHNS, CDR2 SASEGT. The CDR3 has 15 amino acids. CDR3 region: CASSVGAGGKDTQYF. In DNA form, the CDR3 reads TGTGCCAGCAGTGTGGGGGCGGGGGGCAAAGATACTCAGTATTTC.

This sequence joins TRBV4-1 and TRBJ2-5; 8 positions match TRBD1. J was trimmed by 6 bases and V by 0 bases; bases with no gene match: 9. CDR1 is MGHRA, CDR2 YSYEKL, per germline. CDR3 length equals 16 residues. CDR3 nucleotides: TGCGCCAGCAGCCAAGATTGGGCAGGGGGCGAGAAGACCCAGTACTTC. The encoded protein is CASSQDWAGGEKTQYF.

This rearrangement joins TRBV7-2 to TRBJ2-3, with 8 bases fitting TRBD2. Germline lookup yields CDR1 SGHTA and CDR2 FQGNSA. This CDR3 has 15 amino acids. The J segment lost 1 base and the V segment lost 4 bases, leaving 4 bases of the junction unmatched. As DNA, the CDR3 is TGTGCCAGCAGCTCTTGGACTAGCCGCACAGATACGCAGTATTTT. It codes for CASSSWTSRTDTQYF.

This clonotype was seen once. This chain connects TRBV6-1 to TRBJ2-3; 7 bases match TRBD2. The CDR3 consists of 15 residues. The germline CDR1 and CDR2 sequences are MNHNS and SASEGT. V dropped 4 bases and J dropped 4; count of bases not matched to a gene: 8. The CDR3 nucleotides are TGTGCCAGCAGTGCACTAGCGCCAAAATCAGATACGCAGTATTTT. This sequence encodes CASSALAPKSDTQYF.

This clonotype was seen ten or more times. The V and J genes are TRBV7-8 and TRBJ2-5, with 9 bases that match TRBD1. CDR1 is SGHVS, CDR2 FQNEAQ, per germline. This CDR3 comprises 15 residues. Trimming cost V 1 base and J 2 bases; bases outside gene matches: 2. This CDR3 is CASSLVGQGQETQYF. CDR3 DNA sequence: TGTGCCAGCAGCTTAGTGGGACAGGGACAAGAGACCCAGTACTTC.

The gene calls are TRBV6-1 and TRBJ2-1, with 12 bases that match TRBD2. The junction had 2 bases not matched to a gene; V was cut back by 4 bases and J by 4 bases. The CDR3 extends over 15 amino acids. Germline CDR1 and CDR2: MNHNS and SASEGT. CDR3 region: CASSGLAGGYNEQFF. The CDR3 nucleotides read TGTGCCAGCAGTGGGCTAGCGGGGGGGTACAATGAGCAGTTCTTC.

This clonotype was found many times. V usage is TRBV27 and J usage is TRBJ2-2; 9 bases match TRBD1. Germline loops: CDR1 MNHEY, CDR2 SMNVEV (reference sequence). V lost 6 bases and J lost 6; bases outside the gene matches: 11. The CDR3 is made up of 16 amino acids. The DNA of the CDR3 is TGTGCCAGCAGACTCTCCGGGACAGGGAGAGCCGGGGAGCTGTTTTTT. Translating it yields CASRLSGTGRAGELFF.

The chain has TRBV18 and TRBJ2-1; unclear D gene. The J call may be in error: the DNA end matches TRBJ2-7 better. There are 12 residues in the CDR3. Per germline, CDR1 KGHSH and CDR2 LQKENI. CDR3 DNA: TGTGCCAGCTCACCCCTCCCCTACGAGCAGTACTTC. Translated, it gives CASSPLPYEQYF.

This chain connects TRBV6-5 to TRBJ2-1; TRBD2 agrees at 7 bases. After removal of 0 bases from V and 6 bases from J, the junction contained 5 bases not matched to a gene. Germline V lookup: CDR1 MNHEY, CDR2 SVGAGI. This CDR3 comprises 15 residues. CDR3: CASSYSLGEGNEQFF. For the CDR3, the DNA is TGTGCCAGCAGTTACTCGCTGGGGGAGGGCAATGAGCAGTTCTTC.

This clonotype showed up just a few times. This sequence joins TRBV25-1 and TRBJ1-2, with D possibly being TRBD1 (6 bases). CDR3 length: 12 amino acids. CDR1 is MGHDK and CDR2 is SYGVNS in the germline V gene. Trimming took off 1 base at V and 13 bases at J, with 13 bases between the two ends. The CDR3 sequence: CASSESAGASTF. The CDR3 nucleotides read TGTGCCAGCAGTGAATCGGCAGGGGCTTCCACCTTC.

In this sample, this clonotype turned up many times. The chain joins TRBV6-1 to TRBJ2-2; 7 nucleotides agree with TRBD1. This CDR3 region has 13 residues. CDR1 and CDR2 from the germline V gene are MNHNS and SASEGT. Unmatched junction bases numbered 4, after V lost 11 bases and J lost 1 base. The CDR3 reads CASRDRNTGELFF. DNA for the CDR3: TGTGCCTCCAGGGACAGGAACACCGGGGAGCTGTTTTTT.

Judged by abundance, this clonotype is medium-sized. This rearrangement joins TRBV4-1 to TRBJ2-5, with TRBD2 as a possible D gene (5 bases). The DNA end is more similar to TRBJ2-7, so the J call may be wrong. This CDR3 region has 14 residues. CDR1 MGHRA and CDR2 YSYEKL come from the germline V gene. CDR3 DNA sequence: TGCGCCAGCAGCCAATCGGACGGGACCTACGAGCAGTACTTC. This translates into CASSQSDGTYEQYF.

With regard to this clonotype: A junction end diverges from the germline sequence, so it may reflect a read error. This chain joins TRBV4-1 and TRBJ2-5, with D possibly being TRBD2 (7 bases). Per germline, CDR1 MGHRA and CDR2 YSYEKL. CDR3 length equals 14 residues. CDR3 in amino acids: CASSGAGVQETQYF. In DNA, the CDR3 is TGCGCGAGCAGCGGGGCAGGGGTCCAAGAGACGCAGTACTTC.

This clonotype came up a few times. The rearrangement links TRBV27 to TRBJ1-2, with a possible D match to TRBD1 (6 bases). Trimming took 6 bases from V and 3 from J, leaving 17 bases between them. The CDR3 is made up of 15 amino acids. Germline V gene data show CDR1 as MNHEY and CDR2 as SMNVEV (reference sequence). This CDR3 reads CASRTVGGADYGYTF. Written as DNA, the CDR3 is TGTGCCAGCAGGACTGTCGGGGGGGCCGACTATGGCTACACCTTC.

This clonotype was recorded a few times. The J gene is TRBJ2-3, the V gene TRBV10-3; TRBD2 agrees at 7 bases. CDR1 is ENHRY and CDR2 is SYGVKD in the germline V gene. The CDR3 sequence is 16 residues long. J gave up 1 base and V 2 bases, and 6 bases lay outside the gene matches. Here the CDR3 reads CAISEGGGGGTDTQYF. CDR3 in DNA: TGTGCCATCAGTGAGGGAGGCGGGGGAGGCACAGATACGCAGTATTTT.

The chain has TRBV6-5 and TRBJ2-7; TRBD1 matches at 7 bases. Germline-derived CDR1 and CDR2 are MNHEY and SVGAGI. Losses at the gene ends were 4 bases for V and 4 bases for J; bases not matched to a gene: 7. The length of the CDR3 is 14 residues. CDR3 in DNA: TGTGCCAGCAGTTCTCGGGACAGACTATACGAGCAGTACTTC. It encodes CASSSRDRLYEQYF.

The chain is built from TRBV6-1 and TRBJ2-3; 9 bases line up with TRBD1. The CDR3 has 15 residues. The V segment lost 5 bases and the J segment 4 bases; nucleotides outside the gene matches: 7. Germline CDR1 reads MNHNS; CDR2 reads SASEGT. For the CDR3, the DNA is TGTGCCAGCAGTATTCAGGGACAGGGCGCAGATACGCAGTATTTT. This sequence encodes CASSIQGQGADTQYF.

The count of this clonotype is one. This sequence joins TRBV27 and TRBJ2-3; 10 positions agree with TRBD1. The CDR3 extends over 15 amino acids. Germline V CDR1 and CDR2: MNHEY, SMNVEV (reference sequence). Germline trimming cut 6 bases from V and 3 bases from J; bases unmatched to any gene: 6. This chain's CDR3 is CASRRRDRGTDTQYF. The CDR3, as DNA: TGTGCCAGCAGACGCCGGGACAGGGGAACAGATACGCAGTATTTT.

This clonotype was seen many times. This chain joins TRBV12-3 or TRBV12-4 and TRBJ1-2; D gene unclear. The germline V and J ends were trimmed by 7 bases and 0 bases, with 9 bases remaining between them. The CDR3 runs to 13 residues. The CDR3 loop reads CASTQSPNYGYTF. The CDR3 DNA follows: TGTGCCAGCACTCAGTCCCCTAACTATGGCTACACCTTC.

About this clonotype: As the CDR3 is not closed by the conserved phenylalanine or tryptophan, this likely results from a read error. Because the CDR3's place on the DNA is in doubt, the DNA is left out and the CDR3 is given as listed by TCRdb. The rearrangement links TRBV16 to TRBJ2-6; whether TRBD1, the table's D call, matches the DNA was not checked. Per the germline V gene, CDR1 is KGHSY and CDR2 is FQNENV. Termini included, the CDR3 measures 21 amino acids. The CDR3 here is CAILPPNLPWPSAPFCGWANL.

The table lists this clonotype with a count of one. The chain is built from TRBV27 and TRBJ2-3; TRBD2 matches at 8 bases. The CDR3 length is 14 residues. Looked up from germline, CDR1 is MNHEY and CDR2 is SMNVEV (reference sequence). J lost 1 base, V lost 9 bases, and 6 bases had no gene match. The CDR3 loop reads CASHGLAGTDTQYF. As DNA, the CDR3 is TGTGCCAGTCACGGACTAGCTGGCACAGATACGCAGTATTTT.

The table lists this clonotype with a few counts. V usage is TRBV7-8 and J usage is TRBJ2-1, with no clear D. The germline V gene has CDR1 SGHVS and CDR2 FQNEAQ. V shed 6 bases and J shed 3 bases, with 9 bases lying between them. The CDR3 consists of 13 residues. CDR3 protein: CASRHQDYNEQFF. CDR3 in DNA: TGTGCCAGCAGACACCAGGACTACAATGAGCAGTTCTTC. The whole variable domain, remainder taken from reference TRBV7-8 and TRBJ2-1, is GAGVSQSPRYKVAKRGQDVALRCDPISGHVSLFWYQQALGQGPEFLTYFQNEAQLDKSGLPSDRFFAERPEGSVSTLKIQRTQQEDSAVYLCASRHQDYNEQFFGPGTRLTVL.

This chain joins TRBV10-3 and TRBJ2-4; TRBD1 or TRBD2 may be the D gene (5 bases each). Per the germline V gene, CDR1 is ENHRY and CDR2 is SYGVKD. This CDR3 region has 14 residues. CDR3 in amino acids: CGSTGLRAKDIQYF. The DNA of the CDR3 is TGTGGCTCCACGGGGCTGAGAGCCAAAGATATTCAGTACTTC.